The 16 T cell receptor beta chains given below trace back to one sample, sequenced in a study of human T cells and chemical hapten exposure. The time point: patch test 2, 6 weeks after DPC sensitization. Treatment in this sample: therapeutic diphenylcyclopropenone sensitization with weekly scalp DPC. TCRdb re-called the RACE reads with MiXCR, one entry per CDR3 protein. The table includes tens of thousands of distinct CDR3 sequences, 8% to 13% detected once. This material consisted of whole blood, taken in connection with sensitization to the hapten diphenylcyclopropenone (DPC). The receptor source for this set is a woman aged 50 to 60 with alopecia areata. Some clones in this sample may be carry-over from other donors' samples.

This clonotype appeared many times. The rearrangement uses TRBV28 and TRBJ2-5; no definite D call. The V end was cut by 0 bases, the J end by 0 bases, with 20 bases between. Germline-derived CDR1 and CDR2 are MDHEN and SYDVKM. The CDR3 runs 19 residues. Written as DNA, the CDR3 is TGTGCCAGCAGTTTATGGAATGACTCCCCGAGGCCGTACCAAGAGACCCAGTACTTC. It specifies CASSLWNDSPRPYQETQYF.

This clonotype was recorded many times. CDR3 residues: CASSQDPAAVGYGYTF. CDR3 sequence (DNA): TGTGCCAGCAGCCAAGATCCGGCGGCGGTGGGCTATGGCTACACCTTC. This chain uses TRBV3-1 with TRBJ1-2; D gene ambiguous. CDR1 and CDR2 (germline): LGHDT, YNNKEL (reference sequence). The germline V and J ends were trimmed by 0 bases and 4 bases, with 15 bases remaining between them. This CDR3 is 16 amino acids long.

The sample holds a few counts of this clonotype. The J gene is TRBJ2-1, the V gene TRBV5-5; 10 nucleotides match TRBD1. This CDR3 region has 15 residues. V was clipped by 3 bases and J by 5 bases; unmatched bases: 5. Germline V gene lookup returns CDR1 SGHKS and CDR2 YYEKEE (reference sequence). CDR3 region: CASSSTGGVDNEQFF. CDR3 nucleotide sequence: TGTGCCAGCAGCTCGACAGGGGGCGTGGACAATGAGCAGTTCTTC.

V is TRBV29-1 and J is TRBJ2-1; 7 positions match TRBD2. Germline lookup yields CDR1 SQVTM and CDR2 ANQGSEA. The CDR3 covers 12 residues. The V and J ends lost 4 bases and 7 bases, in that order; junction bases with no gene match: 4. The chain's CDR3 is CSVGRGGNEQFF. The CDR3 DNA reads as TGCAGCGTTGGGCGGGGAGGGAATGAGCAGTTCTTC.

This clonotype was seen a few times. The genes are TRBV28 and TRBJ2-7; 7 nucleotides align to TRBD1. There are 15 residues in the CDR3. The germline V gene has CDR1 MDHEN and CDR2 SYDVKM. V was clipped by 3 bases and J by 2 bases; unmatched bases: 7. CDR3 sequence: CASSFQGGDTYEQYF. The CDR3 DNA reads TGTGCCAGCAGTTTTCAAGGGGGCGACACCTACGAGCAGTACTTC.

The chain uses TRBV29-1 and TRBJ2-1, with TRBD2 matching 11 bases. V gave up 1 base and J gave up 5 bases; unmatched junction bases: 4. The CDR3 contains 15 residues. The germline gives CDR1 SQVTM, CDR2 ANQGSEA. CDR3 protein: CSVEARLAGNNEQFF. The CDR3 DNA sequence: TGCAGCGTTGAAGCCCGACTAGCGGGAAACAATGAGCAGTTCTTC.

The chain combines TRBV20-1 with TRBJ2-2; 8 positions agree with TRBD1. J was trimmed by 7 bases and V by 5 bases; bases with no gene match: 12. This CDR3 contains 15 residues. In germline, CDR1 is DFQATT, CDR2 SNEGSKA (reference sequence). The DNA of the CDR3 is TGCAGTGCTCTTGGGGACAGGACCCCCTTCGGGGAGCTGTTTTTT. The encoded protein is CSALGDRTPFGELFF.

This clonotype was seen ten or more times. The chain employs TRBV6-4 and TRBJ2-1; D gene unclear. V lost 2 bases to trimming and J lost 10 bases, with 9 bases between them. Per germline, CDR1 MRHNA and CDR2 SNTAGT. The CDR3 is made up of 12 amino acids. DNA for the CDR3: TGTGCCAGCAGTGACAGGGATTTGGAGCAGTTCTTC. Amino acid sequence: CASSDRDLEQFF.

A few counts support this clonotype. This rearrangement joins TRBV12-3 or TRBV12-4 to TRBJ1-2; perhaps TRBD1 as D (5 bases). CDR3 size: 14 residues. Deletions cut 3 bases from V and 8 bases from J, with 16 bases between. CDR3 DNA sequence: TGTGCCAGCAGTTTCCACCAGGGTGGAAGAGGCTACACCTTC. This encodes CASSFHQGGRGYTF.

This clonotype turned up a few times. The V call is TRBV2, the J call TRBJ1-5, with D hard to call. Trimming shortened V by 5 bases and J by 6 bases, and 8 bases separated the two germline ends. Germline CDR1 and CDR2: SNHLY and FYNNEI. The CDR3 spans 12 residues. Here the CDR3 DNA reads TGTGCCAGCAGTTCCCCCAGTCAGCCCCAGCATTTT. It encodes CASSSPSQPQHF.

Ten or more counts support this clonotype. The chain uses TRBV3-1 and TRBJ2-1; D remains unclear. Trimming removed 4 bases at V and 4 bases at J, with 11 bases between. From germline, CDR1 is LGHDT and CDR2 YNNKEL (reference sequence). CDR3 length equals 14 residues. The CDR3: CASSPVNGYNEQFF. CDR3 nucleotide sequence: TGTGCCAGCAGCCCAGTTAACGGTTACAATGAGCAGTTCTTC.

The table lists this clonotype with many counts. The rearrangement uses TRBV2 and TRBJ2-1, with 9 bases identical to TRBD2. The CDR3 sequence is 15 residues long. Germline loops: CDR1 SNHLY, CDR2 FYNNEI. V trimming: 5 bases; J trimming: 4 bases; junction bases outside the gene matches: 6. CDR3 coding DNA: TGTGCCAGCAGTTTCGGACTAGCGCTGTACAATGAGCAGTTCTTC. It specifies CASSFGLALYNEQFF.

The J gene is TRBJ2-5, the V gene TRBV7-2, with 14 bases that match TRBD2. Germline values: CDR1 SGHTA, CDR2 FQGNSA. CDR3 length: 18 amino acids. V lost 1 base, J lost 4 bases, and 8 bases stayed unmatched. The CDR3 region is CASSLGGGLAGDRETQYF. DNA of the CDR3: TGTGCCAGCAGCTTAGGAGGGGGACTAGCGGGAGATCGAGAGACCCAGTACTTC.

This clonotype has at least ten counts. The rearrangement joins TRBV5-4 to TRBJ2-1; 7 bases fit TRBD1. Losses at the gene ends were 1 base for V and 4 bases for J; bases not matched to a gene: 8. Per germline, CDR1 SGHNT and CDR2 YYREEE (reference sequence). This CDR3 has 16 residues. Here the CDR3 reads CASSLLPGQLYNEQFF. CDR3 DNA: TGTGCCAGCAGCTTGTTGCCGGGACAGCTTTACAATGAGCAGTTCTTC.

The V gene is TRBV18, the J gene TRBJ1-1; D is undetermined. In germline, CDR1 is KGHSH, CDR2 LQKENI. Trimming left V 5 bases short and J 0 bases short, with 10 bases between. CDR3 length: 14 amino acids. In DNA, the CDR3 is TGTGCCAGCTCAGAAACTACAGTGAACACTGAAGCTTTCTTT. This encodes CASSETTVNTEAFF. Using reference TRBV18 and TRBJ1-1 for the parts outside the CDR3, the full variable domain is NAGVMQNPRHLVRRRGQEARLRCSPMKGHSHVYWYRQLPEEGLKFMVYLQKENIIDESGMPKERFSAEFPKEGPSILRIQQVVRGDSAAYFCASSETTVNTEAFFGQGTRLTVV.

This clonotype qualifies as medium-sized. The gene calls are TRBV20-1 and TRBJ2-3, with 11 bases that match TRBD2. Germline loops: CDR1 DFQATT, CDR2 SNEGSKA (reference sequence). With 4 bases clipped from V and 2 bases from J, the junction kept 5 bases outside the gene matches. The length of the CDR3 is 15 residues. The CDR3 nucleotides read TGCAGTGCTAAAGTAGCGGGAGGGACCACAGATACGCAGTATTTT. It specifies CSAKVAGGTTDTQYF.